The rows below give T cell receptor beta chains drawn from one sample of a study of T-cell reconstitution after alpha-beta-depleted transplantation in children. TCRdb fed the PCR reads into MiXCR, producing one record per CDR3 protein. The sample carries about 91,000 distinct CDR3 sequences, 7% to 10% recorded once. Sequencing was performed on PBMCs from the stem cell graft donor, taken from the stem cell graft. The receptor set was obtained from a human donor who donated a stem cell graft to a child with congenital amegakaryocytic thrombocytopenia. The conserved cysteine and the conserved F or W are not part of the CDR3 here.

v_gene	j_gene	CDR3aa
TRBV5-1	TRBJ1-6	ASSLGAGENSPLH
TRBV7-9	TRBJ1-2	ASSDDNYGYT
TRBV28	TRBJ2-2	ASSSGAGGRTGELF
TRBV5-1	TRBJ1-4	ASSHAGSIATNEKLF
TRBV14	TRBJ2-1	ASSQDPGQGDNEQF
TRBV5-4	TRBJ2-7	ASSRDREEPEQY
TRBV20-1	TRBJ2-3	SAGKRVYRTATSSDTQY
TRBV5-1	TRBJ2-1	ASSITSGKLHEQF
TRBV12-3/TRBV12-4	TRBJ2-7	ASSFSLAGDEQY
TRBV20-1	TRBJ1-5	SASPHRTERGSNQPQH
TRBV7-2	TRBJ1-1	ASSVTGARYREAF
TRBV12-3/TRBV12-4	TRBJ2-1	ASSLGQGYEQF
TRBV10-3	TRBJ1-2	AISELTGNYGYT
TRBV29-1	TRBJ1-3	SVAEGSSSGNTIY
TRBV5-1	TRBJ1-4	ASSQDPATNEKLF
TRBV20-1	TRBJ2-7	SARGSRYSYEQY
TRBV10-3	TRBJ2-2	AISATGEGTGELF